This passage covers 16 T cell receptor beta chains from one sample sequenced in a study of beta chain features in type 1 diabetes. Regarding the study as a whole: TCRB CDR3 length was moderately but significantly reduced in all four CD4+ subsets of Type 1 diabetes patients.

The investigators reverse transcribed all of the isolated RNA, so they sequenced expressed TCRB transcripts. This table comes from immunoSEQ multiplex PCR, and its TCRdb copy is limited to in-frame clones, with some not included. The repertoire holds 300,000 to 400,000 clones, about 10% seen once, with around 0.66% in the top ten. No cognate antigen is known for these TCRs. Input material: central memory CD4+ T cells from blood. The receptors originated from a man younger than 40 with type 1 diabetes.

This clone was recorded a few times. V is TRBV29-1 and J is TRBJ2-3; possible D gene TRBD1, 6 bases. Looked up from germline, CDR1 is SQVTM and CDR2 is ANQGSEA. This CDR3 has 15 amino acids. Trimming removed 5 bases at V and 6 bases at J, with 21 bases between. CDR3 DNA: TGCAGCGTTAACCGGGACAAGCGCAATTTTGATACGCAGTATTTT. Protein: CSVNRDKRNFDTQYF.

This clone showed up just a few times. The chain has TRBV9 and TRBJ2-5; D unclear. Germline CDR1 reads SGDLS; CDR2 reads YYNGEE. Trimming removed 0 bases from V and 4 bases from J, with 10 bases in between. The CDR3 has 14 amino acids. The CDR3 reads CASSVDAARETQYF. DNA for the CDR3: TGTGCCAGCAGCGTAGATGCGGCACGAGAGACCCAGTACTTC.

The V and J genes are TRBV7-9 and TRBJ1-2; D unclear. The germline V gene encodes CDR1 SEHNR and CDR2 FQNEAQ (reference sequence). V was shortened by 4 bases and J by 4 bases, with 7 bases between the two germline ends. The length of the CDR3 is 12 residues. The CDR3 here is CASSSSGYGYTF. CDR3 sequence (DNA): TGTGCCAGCAGCTCCTCCGGCTATGGCTACACCTTC.

With regard to this clone: Other DNA sequences of this sample code for an identical CDR3. CDR3 sequence (DNA): TGTGCCAGCAGCTTAGAAGCGAACACTGAAGCTTTCTTT. This encodes CASSLEANTEAFF. The gene calls are TRBV7-2 and TRBJ1-1; no firm D call. Germline CDR1 is SGHTA and CDR2 is FQGNSA. The V and J ends lost 1 base and 1 base respectively, with 4 bases between them. This CDR3 has 13 amino acids.

The J gene is TRBJ2-3, the V gene TRBV6-5; 10 bases fit TRBD2. Germline V lookup: CDR1 MNHEY, CDR2 SVGAGI. Losses at the gene ends were 0 bases for V and 4 bases for J; bases not matched to a gene: 4. This CDR3 has 16 residues. The CDR3 DNA is TGTGCCAGCAGTTACTCGCCTAGCGGGAGCCCAGATACGCAGTATTTT. Translating it yields CASSYSPSGSPDTQYF.

The V call is TRBV10-3, the J call TRBJ1-1, with 10 nucleotides matching TRBD1. V lost 6 bases, J lost 3 bases, and 1 base stayed unmatched. The CDR3 covers 13 residues. Germline-derived CDR1 and CDR2 are ENHRY and SYGVKD. CDR3 residues: CAISGTGDTEAFF. The CDR3 nucleotides are TGTGCCATCAGCGGGACAGGGGACACTGAAGCTTTCTTT.

This clone occurred a few times. V and J are TRBV28 and TRBJ2-7; 10 bases fit TRBD1. The CDR3 contains 14 residues. From germline, CDR1 is MDHEN and CDR2 SYDVKM. The V segment lost 5 bases and the J segment 5 bases; nucleotides outside the gene matches: 6. CDR3 residues: CASSPPDRGNEQYF. The CDR3 nucleotides read TGTGCCAGCAGTCCCCCGGACAGGGGGAACGAGCAGTACTTC.

The rearrangement links TRBV11-1 to TRBJ2-3; 8 nucleotides match TRBD2. The junction had 12 bases not matched to a gene; V was cut back by 1 base and J by 6 bases. Germline V gives CDR1 SGHAT, CDR2 FQDESV (reference sequence). This CDR3 spans 17 amino acids. This CDR3 reads CASSLVPSGSGPDTQYF. The DNA of the CDR3 is TGTGCCAGCAGCTTAGTTCCCAGCGGGAGTGGGCCGGATACGCAGTATTTT.

This chain joins TRBV6-5 and TRBJ1-4; D is possibly TRBD1 (6 bases). The CDR3 sequence is 16 residues long. In germline, CDR1 is MNHEY, CDR2 SVGAGI. The V end lost 0 bases, the J end lost 8 bases, and 16 bases lay between the germline ends. The CDR3 region is CASSYSGAATGEKLFF. CDR3 nucleotides: TGTGCCAGCAGTTACTCGGGGGCGGCTACAGGAGAAAAACTGTTTTTT.

This clone was observed a few times. The chain links TRBV5-1 to TRBJ2-2; no firm D call. Germline V gives CDR1 SGHRS, CDR2 YFSETQ. The CDR3 loop spans 16 amino acids. Trimming removed 4 bases from V and 4 bases from J, with 17 bases in between. CDR3 amino acids: CASSITIRGPTGELFF. In DNA form, the CDR3 reads TGCGCCAGCAGCATTACTATACGAGGCCCCACCGGGGAGCTGTTTTTT.

The chain is built from TRBV6-6 and TRBJ2-2; 7 positions match TRBD2. Germline V CDR1 and CDR2: MNHNY, SVGAGI (reference sequence). V shed 8 bases, J shed 4 bases, and the junction held 7 bases outside the gene matches. The CDR3 has 14 amino acids. CDR3 in amino acids: CASAWEGLTGELFF. CDR3 coding DNA: TGTGCCAGCGCGTGGGAGGGACTCACCGGGGAGCTGTTTTTT.

This clone was seen only a few times. The genes are TRBV7-9 and TRBJ1-5, with 9 bases lining up with TRBD1. Germline-derived CDR1 and CDR2 are SEHNR and FQNEAQ (reference sequence). J was trimmed by 4 bases and V by 5 bases; bases with no gene match: 3. The CDR3 spans 14 residues. The chain's CDR3 is CASSTGQGNQPQHF. The CDR3 DNA is TGTGCCAGCAGCACCGGACAGGGGAATCAGCCCCAGCATTTT.

A few counts support this clone. The chain links TRBV4-1 to TRBJ2-5; 8 bases are shared with TRBD1. Germline loops: CDR1 MGHRA, CDR2 YSYEKL. J was trimmed by 5 bases and V by 4 bases; bases with no gene match: 6. CDR3 length: 14 residues. The CDR3 sequence: CASSRTGWRETQYF. The CDR3 DNA reads as TGCGCCAGCAGCCGGACAGGGTGGCGGGAGACCCAGTACTTC.

This clone showed up just a few times. The chain combines TRBV6-5 with TRBJ2-7; TRBD1 might be the D (6 bases). Trimming cost V 0 bases and J 3 bases, with 12 bases left between them. This CDR3 contains 15 residues. Germline CDR1 is MNHEY and CDR2 is SVGAGI. The CDR3 sequence: CASSYSVQGHYEQYF. For the CDR3, the DNA is TGTGCCAGCAGTTACTCAGTCCAGGGGCACTACGAGCAGTACTTC.

The gene calls are TRBV19 and TRBJ2-7, with TRBD2 as a possible D gene (6 bases). CDR1 LNHDA and CDR2 SQIVND come from the germline V gene (reference sequence). Trimming stripped 3 bases from V and 1 base from J, with 10 bases between. The CDR3 extends over 14 amino acids. CDR3 amino acids: CASSIQEGSYEQYF. The CDR3 region has the DNA TGTGCCAGTAGTATCCAGGAGGGGTCCTACGAGCAGTACTTC. Combining the CDR3 with reference TRBV19 and TRBJ2-7 gives the whole variable domain DGGITQSPKYLFRKEGQNVTLSCEQNLNHDAMYWYRQDPGQGLRLIYYSQIVNDFQKGDIAEGYSVSREKKESFPLTVTSAQKNPTAFYLCASSIQEGSYEQYFGPGTRLTVT.

The sample holds a few counts of this clone. This chain links TRBV19 with TRBJ2-1; D might be TRBD1 (6 bases). CDR1 LNHDA and CDR2 SQIVND come from the germline V gene (reference sequence). This CDR3 comprises 17 residues. V lost 0 bases and J 4 bases, leaving 16 bases between the germline ends. The CDR3 sequence: CASSIEAAVTGYNEQFF. Here the CDR3 DNA reads TGTGCCAGTAGTATAGAGGCCGCGGTGACAGGATACAATGAGCAGTTCTTC.